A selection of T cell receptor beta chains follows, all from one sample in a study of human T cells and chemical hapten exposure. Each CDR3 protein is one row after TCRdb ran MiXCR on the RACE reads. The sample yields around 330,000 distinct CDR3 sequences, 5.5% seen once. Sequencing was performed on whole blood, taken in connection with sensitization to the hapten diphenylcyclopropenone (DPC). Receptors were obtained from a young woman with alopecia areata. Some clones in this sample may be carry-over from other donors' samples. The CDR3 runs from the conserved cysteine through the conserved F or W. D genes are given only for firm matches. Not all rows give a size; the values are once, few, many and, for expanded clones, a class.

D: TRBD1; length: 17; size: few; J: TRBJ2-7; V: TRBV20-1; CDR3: CSARPLTGGPSSYEQYF; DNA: TGCAGTGCCCGACCCTTAACAGGGGGTCCAAGCTCCTACGAGCAGTACTTC
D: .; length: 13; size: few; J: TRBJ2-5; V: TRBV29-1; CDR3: CSVEKAAGETQYF; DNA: TGCAGCGTTGAGAAGGCAGCGGGAGAGACCCAGTACTTC
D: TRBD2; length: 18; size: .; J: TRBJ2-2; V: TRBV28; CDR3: CASSPYIAGLANTGELFF; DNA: TGTGCCAGCAGTCCCTATATAGCGGGGCTCGCGAACACCGGGGAGCTGTTTTTT
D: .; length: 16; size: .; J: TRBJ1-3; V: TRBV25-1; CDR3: CASSEPGRDSGNTIYF; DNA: TGTGCCAGCAGTGAACCCGGACGGGACTCTGGAAACACCATATATTTT
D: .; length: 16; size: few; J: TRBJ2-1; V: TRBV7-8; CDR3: CASSLAGGAGYNEQFF; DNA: TGTGCCAGCAGCTTAGCGGGGGGGGCCGGCTACAATGAGCAGTTCTTC
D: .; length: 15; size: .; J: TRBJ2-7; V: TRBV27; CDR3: CASSRTGTPPREQYF; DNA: TGTGCCAGCAGCCGCACAGGGACCCCCCCGCGCGAGCAGTACTTC
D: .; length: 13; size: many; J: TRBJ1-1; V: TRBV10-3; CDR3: CETRDPRNTEAFF; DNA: TGCGAAACGCGGGATCCCCGGAACACTGAAGCTTTCTTT
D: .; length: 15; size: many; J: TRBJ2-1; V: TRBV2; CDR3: CASSEVGGEVNEQFF; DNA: TGTGCCAGCAGTGAAGTCGGGGGAGAGGTCAATGAGCAGTTCTTC
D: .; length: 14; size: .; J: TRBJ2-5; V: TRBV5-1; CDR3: CASSLAAREETQYF; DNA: TGCGCCAGCAGCTTGGCCGCCAGAGAAGAGACCCAGTACTTC
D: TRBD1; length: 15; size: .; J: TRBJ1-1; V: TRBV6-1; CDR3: CASSPDRGLNTEAFF; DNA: TGTGCCAGCAGTCCCGACAGGGGACTGAACACTGAAGCTTTCTTT
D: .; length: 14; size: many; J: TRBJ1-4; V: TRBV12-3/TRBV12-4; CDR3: CASTDRFLNEKLFF; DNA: TGTGCCAGCACCGACAGGTTTCTTAATGAAAAACTGTTTTTT
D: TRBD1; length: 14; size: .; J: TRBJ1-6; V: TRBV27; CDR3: CASSFWTGDGVLHF; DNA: TGTGCCAGCAGTTTCTGGACAGGGGACGGGGTCCTCCACTTT
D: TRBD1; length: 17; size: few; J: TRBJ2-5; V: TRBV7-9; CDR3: CASSLGWTGNLQETQYF; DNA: TGTGCCAGCAGCTTAGGATGGACAGGAAATCTTCAAGAGACCCAGTACTTC
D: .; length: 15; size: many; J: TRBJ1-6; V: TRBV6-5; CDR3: CASSYASPLNSPLHF; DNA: TGTGCCAGCAGTTACGCGTCCCCCTTGAATTCACCCCTCCACTTT
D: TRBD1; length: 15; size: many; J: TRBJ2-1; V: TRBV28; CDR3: CASSGSGQGYNEQFF; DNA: TGTGCCAGCAGTGGGAGCGGACAGGGCTACAATGAGCAGTTCTTC
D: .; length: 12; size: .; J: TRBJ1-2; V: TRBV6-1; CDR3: CASSEVTTAYTF; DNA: TGTGCCAGCAGTGAAGTTACTACGGCCTACACCTTC
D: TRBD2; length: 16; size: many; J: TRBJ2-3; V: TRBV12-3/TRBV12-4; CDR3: CASSSRGRGKLDTQYF; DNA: TGTGCCAGCAGTTCCCGCGGGAGGGGGAAGCTAGATACGCAGTATTTT
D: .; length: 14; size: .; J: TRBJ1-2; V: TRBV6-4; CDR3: CASISLNRRPGYTF; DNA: TGTGCCAGCATAAGCCTGAACAGACGTCCTGGCTACACCTTC
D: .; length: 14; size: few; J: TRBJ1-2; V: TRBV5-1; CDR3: CASSLADRFYGYTF; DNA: TGCGCCAGCAGCTTGGCGGACAGATTTTATGGCTACACCTTC
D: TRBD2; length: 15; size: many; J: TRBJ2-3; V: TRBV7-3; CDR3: CASSSLAGGTDTQYF; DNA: TGTGCCAGCAGCTCCCTAGCGGGGGGCACAGATACGCAGTATTTT
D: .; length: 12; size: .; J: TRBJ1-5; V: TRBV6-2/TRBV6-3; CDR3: CASSYPSRPQHF; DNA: TGTGCCAGCAGTTACCCGAGTCGGCCCCAGCATTTT
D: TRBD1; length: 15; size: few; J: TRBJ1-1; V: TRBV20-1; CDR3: CSARDWGQANTEAFF; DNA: TGCAGTGCTAGAGATTGGGGACAGGCGAACACTGAAGCTTTCTTT
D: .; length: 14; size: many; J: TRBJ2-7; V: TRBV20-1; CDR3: CSAQPDSNPYEQYF; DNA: TGCAGTGCTCAACCGGACAGCAATCCCTACGAGCAGTACTTC
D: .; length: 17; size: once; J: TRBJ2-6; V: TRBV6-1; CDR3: CASSGWRGDSGANILTF; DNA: TGTGCCAGCAGTGGTTGGAGAGGGGACTCTGGGGCCAACATCCTGACTTTC
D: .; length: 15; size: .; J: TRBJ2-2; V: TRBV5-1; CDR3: CASSLYQGGTGELFF; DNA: TGCGCCAGCAGCTTGTACCAGGGTGGCACCGGGGAGCTGTTTTTT
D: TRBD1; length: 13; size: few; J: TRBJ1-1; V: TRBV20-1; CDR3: CSATLTGWTEAFF; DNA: TGCAGTGCTACCCTGACAGGGTGGACTGAAGCTTTCTTT
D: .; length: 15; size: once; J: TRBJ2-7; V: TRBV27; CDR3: CASSPNGGASYEQYF; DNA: TGTGCCAGCAGCCCTAACGGAGGAGCCTCCTACGAGCAGTACTTC
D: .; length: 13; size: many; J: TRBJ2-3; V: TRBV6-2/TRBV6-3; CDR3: CASSPPTTDTQYF; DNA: TGTGCCAGCAGTCCTCCTACCACAGATACGCAGTATTTT
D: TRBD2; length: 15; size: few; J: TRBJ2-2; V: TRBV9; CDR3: CASSVEGLVSGELFF; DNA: TGTGCCAGCAGCGTAGAGGGACTAGTATCCGGGGAGCTGTTTTTT
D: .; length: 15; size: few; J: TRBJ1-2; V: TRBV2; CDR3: CASSVSSRGSGGYTF; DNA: TGTGCCAGCAGTGTTAGTTCCCGGGGTTCGGGTGGCTACACCTTC
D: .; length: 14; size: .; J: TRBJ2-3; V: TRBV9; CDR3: CASSVGRETDTQYF; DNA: TGTGCCAGCAGCGTAGGCAGGGAGACAGATACGCAGTATTTT
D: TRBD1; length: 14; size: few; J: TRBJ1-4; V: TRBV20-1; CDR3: CSARDRGQGKKLFF; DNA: TGCAGTGCTAGAGACCGGGGACAGGGGAAAAAACTGTTTTTT
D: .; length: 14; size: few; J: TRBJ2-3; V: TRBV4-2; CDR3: CASSQEGDSDTQYF; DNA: TGTGCCAGCAGCCAAGAGGGGGACTCAGATACGCAGTATTTT
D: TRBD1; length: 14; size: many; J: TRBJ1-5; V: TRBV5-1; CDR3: CASSLEGGYQPQHF; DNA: TGCGCCAGCAGCTTGGAAGGGGGCTATCAGCCCCAGCATTTT
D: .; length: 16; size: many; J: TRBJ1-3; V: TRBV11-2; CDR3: CASSVTGTPSGNTIYF; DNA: TGTGCCAGCAGCGTAACCGGGACACCCTCTGGAAACACCATATATTTT
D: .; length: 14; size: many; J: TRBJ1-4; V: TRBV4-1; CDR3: CASSQVRGNEKLFF; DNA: TGCGCCAGCAGCCAAGTAAGGGGAAATGAAAAACTGTTTTTT
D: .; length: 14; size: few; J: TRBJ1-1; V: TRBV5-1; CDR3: CASSLSSQNPEAFF; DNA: TGCGCCAGCAGCTTATCGTCCCAGAACCCTGAAGCTTTCTTT
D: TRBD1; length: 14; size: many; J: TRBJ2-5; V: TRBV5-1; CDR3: CASSLRTGSETQYF; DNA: TGCGCCAGCAGCTTGCGGACAGGGAGTGAGACCCAGTACTTC
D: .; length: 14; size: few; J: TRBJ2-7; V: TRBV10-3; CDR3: CAISESTRIEEQYF; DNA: TGTGCCATCAGTGAGTCGACAAGGATAGAAGAGCAGTACTTC
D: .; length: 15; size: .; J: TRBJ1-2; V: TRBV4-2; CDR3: CASSQAGGIPYGYTF; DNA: TGTGCCAGCAGCCAAGCCGGAGGGATCCCCTATGGCTACACCTTC
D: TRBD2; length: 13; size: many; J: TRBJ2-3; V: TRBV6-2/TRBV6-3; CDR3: CASSVTGRDTQYF; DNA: TGTGCCAGCAGCGTTACCGGGAGGGATACGCAGTATTTT
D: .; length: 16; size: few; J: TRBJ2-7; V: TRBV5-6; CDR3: CASSLSQGLFSYEQYF; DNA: TGTGCCAGCAGCTTGAGTCAGGGGTTGTTCTCCTACGAGCAGTACTTC
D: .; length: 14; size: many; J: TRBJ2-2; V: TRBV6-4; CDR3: CASRSGRDTGELFF; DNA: TGTGCCAGCAGAAGCGGTCGGGACACCGGGGAGCTGTTTTTT
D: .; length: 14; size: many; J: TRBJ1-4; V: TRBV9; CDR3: CASSVGGSGEKLFF; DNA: TGTGCCAGCAGCGTGGGGGGTTCGGGTGAAAAACTGTTTTTT
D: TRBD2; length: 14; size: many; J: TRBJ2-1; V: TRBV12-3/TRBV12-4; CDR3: CASRTRLAVTEQFF; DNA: TGTGCCAGCAGGACCCGACTAGCGGTGACGGAGCAGTTCTTC